The T cell receptor beta chain described here comes from a study of T cell repertoires in cytomegalovirus infection. TCRdb reanalysed the reads using MiXCR and keeps one entry per CDR3 protein. The sample shows about 310,000 distinct CDR3 sequences, 15% to 20% of them seen only once. This clonotype occurred many times. This CDR3 contains 18 residues. Germline CDR1 and CDR2: MNHEY and SVGEGT. The V and J ends lost 0 bases and 4 bases respectively, with 21 bases between them. The TCR comes from a human donor in good health (CMV status not recorded). Some clones in this sample may be carry-over from other donors' samples. The chain uses TRBV6-2 or TRBV6-3 and TRBJ1-2; unclear D gene. What was sequenced was PBMCs. The CDR3 bases are TGTGCCAGCAGTTACTCGTCACCCCCCGACCCGTCGATCTATGGCTACACCTTC. This encodes CASSYSSPPDPSIYGYTF.